This T cell receptor beta chain was documented in a study of OX40 agonist ivuxolimab in advanced cancers. Overall study results and limits: Clonal expansion among partial responders at 0.1-3.0 mg/kg ranked near the lowest.

The germline V gene has CDR1 SGHTA and CDR2 FQGNSA. The CDR3 spans 15 residues. The germline V and J ends were trimmed by 2 bases and 1 base, with 11 bases remaining between them. A remark on this clone: Its antigen is unidentified.

Assay used: immunoSEQ multiplex PCR; TCRdb lists only in-frame clones, some missing. Of tens of thousands of clones listed, around 86% were seen once; the top ten hold approximately 0.3%. The V gene is TRBV7-2, the J gene TRBJ2-5; D call uncertain. Here the sequenced sample was CD4+ or CD8+ T cells sorted from blood, taken in a trial of the OX40 agonist ivuxolimab. The sequence was obtained from an adult with an advanced solid tumor such as melanoma, head and neck, liver or kidney cancer. This CDR3 reads CASSLRRPPQETQYF. Written as DNA, the CDR3 is TGTGCCAGCAGCTTAAGGCGGCCGCCCCAAGAGACCCAGTACTTC.